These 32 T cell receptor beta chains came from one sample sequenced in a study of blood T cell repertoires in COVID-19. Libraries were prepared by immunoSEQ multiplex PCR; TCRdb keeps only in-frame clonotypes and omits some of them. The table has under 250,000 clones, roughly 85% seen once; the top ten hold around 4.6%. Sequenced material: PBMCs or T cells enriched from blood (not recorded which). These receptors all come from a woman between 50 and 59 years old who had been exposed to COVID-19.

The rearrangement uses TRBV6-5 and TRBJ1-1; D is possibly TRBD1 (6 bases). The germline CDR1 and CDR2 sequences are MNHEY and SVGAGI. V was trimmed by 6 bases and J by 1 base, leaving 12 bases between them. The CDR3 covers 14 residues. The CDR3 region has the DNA TGTGCCAGCAGCCCCGACAGGAGGAACACTGAAGCTTTCTTT. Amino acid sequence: CASSPDRRNTEAFF.

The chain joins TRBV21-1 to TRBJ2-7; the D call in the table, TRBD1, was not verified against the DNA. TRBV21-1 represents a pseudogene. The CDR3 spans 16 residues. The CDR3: CASSPGPGGKGLEQYF. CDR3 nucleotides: TGTGCCAGCAGCCCCGGCCCAGGGGGAAAAGGTCTCGAGCAGTACTTC.

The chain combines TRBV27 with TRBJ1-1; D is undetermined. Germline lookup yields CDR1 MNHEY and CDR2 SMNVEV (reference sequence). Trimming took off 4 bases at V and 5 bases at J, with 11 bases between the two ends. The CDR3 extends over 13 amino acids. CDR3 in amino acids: CASSSPLRTEAFF. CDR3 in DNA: TGTGCCAGCAGTTCCCCTTTGAGGACTGAAGCTTTCTTT.

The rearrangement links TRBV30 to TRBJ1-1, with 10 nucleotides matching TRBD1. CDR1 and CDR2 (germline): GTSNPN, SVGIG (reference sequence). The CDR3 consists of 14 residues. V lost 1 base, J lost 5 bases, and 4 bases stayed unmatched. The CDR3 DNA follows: TGTGCCTGGAGTGGCGGACAGGGGGGGACTGAAGCTTTCTTT. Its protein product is CAWSGGQGGTEAFF.

For the CDR3, the DNA is TGCGCCAGCAGCCTACGATCGACAGGGGTCGTGAACACTGAAGCTTTCTTT. Residues: CASSLRSTGVVNTEAFF. This chain uses TRBV5-1 with TRBJ1-1, with 8 bases that match TRBD1. Germline CDR1 reads SGHRS; CDR2 reads YFSETQ. The CDR3 extends over 17 amino acids. The trim removed 4 bases at V and 0 bases at J, leaving 11 bases unmatched.

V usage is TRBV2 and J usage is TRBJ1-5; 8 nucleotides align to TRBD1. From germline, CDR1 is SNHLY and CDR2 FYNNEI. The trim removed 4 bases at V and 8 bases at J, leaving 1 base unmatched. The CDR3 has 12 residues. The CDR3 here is CASSGTGKPQHF. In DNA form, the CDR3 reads TGTGCCAGCAGTGGGACAGGGAAGCCCCAGCATTTT.

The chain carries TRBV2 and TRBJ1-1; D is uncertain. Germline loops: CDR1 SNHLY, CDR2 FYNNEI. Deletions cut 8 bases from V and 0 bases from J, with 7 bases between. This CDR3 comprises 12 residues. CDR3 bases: TGTGCCAGCTCGCGCGTGAACACTGAAGCTTTCTTT. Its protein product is CASSRVNTEAFF.

In DNA form, the CDR3 reads TGTGCCAGCAGTTTAGCGGGGTGGGATAACTATGGCTACACCTTC. Amino acids: CASSLAGWDNYGYTF. The rearrangement joins TRBV27 to TRBJ1-2, with D unresolved. This CDR3 has 15 residues. Trimming pared 2 bases from V and 1 base from J, leaving 11 bases between. The germline V gene has CDR1 MNHEY and CDR2 SMNVEV (reference sequence).

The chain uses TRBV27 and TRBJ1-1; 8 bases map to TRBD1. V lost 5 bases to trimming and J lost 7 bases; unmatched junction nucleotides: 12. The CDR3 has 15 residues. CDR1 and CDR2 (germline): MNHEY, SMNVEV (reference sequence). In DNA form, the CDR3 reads TGTGCCAGCAGTCAGCGGACAGGGCCCGCGAGTGAAGCTTTCTTT. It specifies CASSQRTGPASEAFF.

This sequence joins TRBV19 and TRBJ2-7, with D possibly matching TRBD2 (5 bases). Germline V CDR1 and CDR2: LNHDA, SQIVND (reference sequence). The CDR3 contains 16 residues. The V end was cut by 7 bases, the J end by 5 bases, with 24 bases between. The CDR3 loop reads CASTAYHGGRTDEQYF. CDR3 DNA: TGTGCCAGTACCGCCTATCATGGAGGAAGAACCGACGAGCAGTACTTC.

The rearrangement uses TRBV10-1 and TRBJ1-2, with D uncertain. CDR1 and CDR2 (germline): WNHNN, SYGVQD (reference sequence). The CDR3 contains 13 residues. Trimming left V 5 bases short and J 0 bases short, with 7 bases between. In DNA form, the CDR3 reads TGCGCCAGCAGTAAGGGAGCTAACTATGGCTACACCTTC. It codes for CASSKGANYGYTF.

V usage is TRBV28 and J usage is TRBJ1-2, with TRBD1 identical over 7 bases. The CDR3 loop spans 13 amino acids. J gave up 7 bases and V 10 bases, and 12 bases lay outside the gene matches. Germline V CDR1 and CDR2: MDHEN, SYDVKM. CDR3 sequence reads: CAIPKRQGLGYTF. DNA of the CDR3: TGTGCCATTCCAAAAAGACAGGGCCTTGGCTACACCTTC.

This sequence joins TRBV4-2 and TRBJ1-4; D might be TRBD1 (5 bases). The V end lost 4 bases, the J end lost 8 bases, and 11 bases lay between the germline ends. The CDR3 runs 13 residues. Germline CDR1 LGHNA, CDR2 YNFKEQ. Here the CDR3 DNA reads TGTGCCAGCAGCCCGGACATTTCCGAAAAACTGTTTTTT. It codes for CASSPDISEKLFF.

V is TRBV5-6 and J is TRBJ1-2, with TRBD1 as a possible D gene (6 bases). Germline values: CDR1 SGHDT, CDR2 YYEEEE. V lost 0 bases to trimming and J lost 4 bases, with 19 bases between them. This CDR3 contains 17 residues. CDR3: CASSLGDRLGEGYGYTF. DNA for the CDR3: TGTGCCAGCAGCTTGGGCGACAGGTTAGGAGAGGGCTATGGCTACACCTTC. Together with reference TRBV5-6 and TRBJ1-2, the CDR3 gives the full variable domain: DAGVTQSPTHLIKTRGQQVTLRCSPKSGHDTVSWYQQALGQGPQFIFQYYEEEERQRGNFPDRFSGHQFPNYSSELNVNALLLGDSALYLCASSLGDRLGEGYGYTFGSGTRLTVV.

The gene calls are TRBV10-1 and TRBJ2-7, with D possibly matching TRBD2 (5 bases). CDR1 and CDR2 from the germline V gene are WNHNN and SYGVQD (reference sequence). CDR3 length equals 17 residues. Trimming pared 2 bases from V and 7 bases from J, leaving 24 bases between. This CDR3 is CASSEGLWESGRGEQYF. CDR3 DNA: TGCGCCAGCAGTGAGGGTCTTTGGGAGTCAGGCCGAGGAGAGCAGTACTTC.

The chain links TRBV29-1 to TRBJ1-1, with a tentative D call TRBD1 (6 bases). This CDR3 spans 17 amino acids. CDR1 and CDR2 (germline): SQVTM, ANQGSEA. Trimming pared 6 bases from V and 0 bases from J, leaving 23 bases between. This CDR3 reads CSVLADSTNRMNTEAFF. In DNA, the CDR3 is TGCAGCGTACTTGCGGACAGCACCAACCGCATGAACACTGAAGCTTTCTTT. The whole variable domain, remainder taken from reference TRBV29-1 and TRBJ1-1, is SAVISQKPSRDICQRGTSLTIQCQVDSQVTMMFWYRQQPGQSLTLIATANQGSEATYESGFVIDKFPISRPNLTFSTLTVSNMSPEDSSIYLCSVLADSTNRMNTEAFFGQGTRLTVV.

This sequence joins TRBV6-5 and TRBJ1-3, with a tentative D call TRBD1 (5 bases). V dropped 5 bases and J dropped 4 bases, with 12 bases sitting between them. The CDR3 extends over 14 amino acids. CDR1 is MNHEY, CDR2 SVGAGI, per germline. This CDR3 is CASSTGDTGNTIYF. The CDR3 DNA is TGTGCCAGCAGTACGGGGGATACGGGAAACACCATATATTTT.

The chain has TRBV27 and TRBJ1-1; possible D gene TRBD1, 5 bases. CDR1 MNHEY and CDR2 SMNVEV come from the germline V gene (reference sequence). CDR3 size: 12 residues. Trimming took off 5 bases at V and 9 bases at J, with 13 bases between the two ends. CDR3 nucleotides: TGTGCCAGCAGTCGACCCAGGGATCAAGCTTTCTTT. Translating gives CASSRPRDQAFF.

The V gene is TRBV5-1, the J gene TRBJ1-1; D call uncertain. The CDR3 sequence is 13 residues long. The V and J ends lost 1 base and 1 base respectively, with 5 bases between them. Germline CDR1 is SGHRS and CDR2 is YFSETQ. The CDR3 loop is CASSLTGNTEAFF. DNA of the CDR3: TGCGCCAGCAGCTTGACCGGGAACACTGAAGCTTTCTTT. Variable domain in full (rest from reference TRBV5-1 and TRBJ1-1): KAGVTQTPRYLIKTRGQQVTLSCSPISGHRSVSWYQQTPGQGLQFLFEYFSETQRNKGNFPGRFSGRQFSNSRSEMNVSTLELGDSALYLCASSLTGNTEAFFGQGTRLTVV.

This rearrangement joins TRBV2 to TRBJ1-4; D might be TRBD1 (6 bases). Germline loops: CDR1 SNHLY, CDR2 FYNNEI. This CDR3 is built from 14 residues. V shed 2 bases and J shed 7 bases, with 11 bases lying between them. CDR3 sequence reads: CASSEYRVVEKLFF. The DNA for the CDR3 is TGTGCCAGCAGTGAATACAGGGTAGTTGAAAAACTGTTTTTT.

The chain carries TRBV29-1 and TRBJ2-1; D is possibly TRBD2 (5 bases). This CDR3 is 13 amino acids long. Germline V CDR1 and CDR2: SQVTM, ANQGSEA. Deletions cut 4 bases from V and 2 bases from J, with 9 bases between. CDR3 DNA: TGCAGCGTTGGACTGACTACCTACAATGAGCAGTTCTTC. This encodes CSVGLTTYNEQFF.

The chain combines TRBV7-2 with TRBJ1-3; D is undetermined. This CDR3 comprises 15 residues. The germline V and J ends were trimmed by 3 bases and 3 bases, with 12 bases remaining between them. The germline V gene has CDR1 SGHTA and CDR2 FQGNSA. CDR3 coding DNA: TGTGCCAGCAGCTTGGAGGGTCTTGTTGGAAACACCATATATTTT. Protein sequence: CASSLEGLVGNTIYF.

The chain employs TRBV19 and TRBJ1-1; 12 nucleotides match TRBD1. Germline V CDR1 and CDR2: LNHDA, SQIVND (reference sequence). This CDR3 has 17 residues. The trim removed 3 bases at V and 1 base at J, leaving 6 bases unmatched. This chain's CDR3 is CASSMGTGGRGNTEAFF. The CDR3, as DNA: TGTGCCAGTAGTATGGGGACAGGGGGCAGGGGGAACACTGAAGCTTTCTTT.

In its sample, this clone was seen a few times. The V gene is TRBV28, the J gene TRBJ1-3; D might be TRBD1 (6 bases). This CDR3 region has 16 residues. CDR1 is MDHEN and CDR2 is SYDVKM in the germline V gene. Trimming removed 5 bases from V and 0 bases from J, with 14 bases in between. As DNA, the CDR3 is TGTGCCAGCAGTGGCGGGGGCTTTAACTCTGGAAACACCATATATTTT. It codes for CASSGGGFNSGNTIYF.

The CDR3 spells CASSLPSGETQYF. Here the CDR3 DNA reads TGCGCCAGCAGCCTACCGTCGGGTGAGACCCAGTACTTC. The genes are TRBV4-1 and TRBJ2-5, with D unresolved. The CDR3 runs 13 residues. Germline V gene data show CDR1 as MGHRA and CDR2 as YSYEKL. Trimming shortened V by 4 bases and J by 5 bases, and 11 bases separated the two germline ends.

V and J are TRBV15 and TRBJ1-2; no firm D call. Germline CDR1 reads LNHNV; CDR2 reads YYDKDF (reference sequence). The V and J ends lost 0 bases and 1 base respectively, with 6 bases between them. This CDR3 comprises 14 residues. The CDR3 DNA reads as TGTGCCACCAGCAGAGAGGGCCTTAACTATGGCTACACCTTC. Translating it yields CATSREGLNYGYTF.

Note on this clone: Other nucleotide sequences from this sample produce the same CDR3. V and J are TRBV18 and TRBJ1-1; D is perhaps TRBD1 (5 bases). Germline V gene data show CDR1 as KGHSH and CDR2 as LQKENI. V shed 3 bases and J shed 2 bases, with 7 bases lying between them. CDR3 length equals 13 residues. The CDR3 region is CASSPQGNTEAFF. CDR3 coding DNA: TGTGCCAGCTCACCTCAGGGTAACACTGAAGCTTTCTTT.

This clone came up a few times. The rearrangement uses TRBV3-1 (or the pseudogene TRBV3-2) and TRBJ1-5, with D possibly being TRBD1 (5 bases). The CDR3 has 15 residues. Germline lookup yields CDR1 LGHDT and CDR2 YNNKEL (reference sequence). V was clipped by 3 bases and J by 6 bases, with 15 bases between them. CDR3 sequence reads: CASSHSRGGSQPQHF. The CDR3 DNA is TGTGCCAGCAGCCACTCGAGGGGAGGCAGTCAGCCCCAGCATTTT.

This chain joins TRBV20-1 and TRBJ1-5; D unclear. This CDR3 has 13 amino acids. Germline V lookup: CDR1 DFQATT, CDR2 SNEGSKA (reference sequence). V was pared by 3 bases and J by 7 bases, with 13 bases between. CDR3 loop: CSASSQAEQPQHF. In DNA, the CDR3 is TGCAGTGCTAGTAGCCAGGCTGAACAGCCCCAGCATTTT.

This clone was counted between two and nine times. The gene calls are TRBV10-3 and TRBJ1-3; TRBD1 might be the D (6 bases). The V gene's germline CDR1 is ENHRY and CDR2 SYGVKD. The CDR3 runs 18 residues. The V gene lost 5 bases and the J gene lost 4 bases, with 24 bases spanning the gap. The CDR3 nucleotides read TGTGCCATCAGTCCAAAGGGGGTACATGGCTCAGGAGGAAACACCATATATTTT. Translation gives CAISPKGVHGSGGNTIYF.

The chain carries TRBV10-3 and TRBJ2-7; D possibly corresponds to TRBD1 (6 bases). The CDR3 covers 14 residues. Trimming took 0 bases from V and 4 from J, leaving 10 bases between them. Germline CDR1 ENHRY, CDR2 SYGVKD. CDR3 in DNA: TGTGCCATCAGTGAGTCTGGGCAGGGGTACGAGCAGTACTTC. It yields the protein CAISESGQGYEQYF.

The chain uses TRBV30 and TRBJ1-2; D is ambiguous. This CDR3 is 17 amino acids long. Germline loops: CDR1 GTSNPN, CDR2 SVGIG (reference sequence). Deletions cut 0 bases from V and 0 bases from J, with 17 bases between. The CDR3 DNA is TGTGCCTGGAGTGTCGGAGGTCCAGTCTGGACTAACTATGGCTACACCTTC. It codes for CAWSVGGPVWTNYGYTF.